This T cell receptor (beta chain) emerged from a study of a mutant IDH1 vaccine in newly diagnosed glioma. The protocol was immunoSEQ multiplex PCR, while the TCRdb copy is restricted to in-frame clones and leaves out a portion. This sample has some 67,000 clones, with over 70% found just once. Indicated time point: baseline, week 1 (first vaccination visit). Treatment specified: pre-vaccination baseline after standard-of-care therapy. From germline, CDR1 is LNHNV and CDR2 YYDKDF (reference sequence). The CDR3 extends over 18 amino acids. V dropped 5 bases and J dropped 0; count of bases not matched to a gene: 13.

Sample: peripheral blood mononuclear cells (PBMCs), taken from a glioma patient treated with radiotherapy, temozolomide or both. This chain connects TRBV15 to TRBJ1-3, with TRBD1 matching over 7 bases. The source of this sequence is a woman under 30 with glioma. Some clones in this sample may be carry-over from other donors' samples. CDR3 region: CATSGRDRSLLSGNTIYF. CDR3 bases: TGTGCCACCAGCGGGCGGGACAGAAGTCTACTCTCTGGAAACACCATATATTTT.